The next 12 T cell receptor beta chains were all read from a single sample in a study of OX40 agonist ivuxolimab in advanced cancers. Sequencing was performed with immunoSEQ multiplex PCR; in TCRdb, only in-frame clones are kept and a portion is missing. The table has roughly 60,000 clones, 87% seen once; the top ten hold approximately 0.61%. Sample: CD4+ or CD8+ T cells sorted from blood, taken in a trial of the OX40 agonist ivuxolimab. Every receptor here comes from an adult with an advanced solid tumor such as melanoma, head and neck, liver or kidney cancer.

Points on this clone: This specimen includes other DNA sequences encoding the same CDR3. The chain couples TRBV19 to TRBJ2-3, with D perhaps given as TRBD1 or TRBD2 (6 bases each). CDR1 is LNHDA, CDR2 SQIVND, per germline (reference sequence). There are 17 residues in the CDR3. The V and J ends lost 4 bases and 8 bases respectively, with 25 bases between them. The DNA for the CDR3 is TGTGCCAGTAGTAATGGGGGGCTGGCCTCGGGGGACGGTACGCAGTATTTT. Residues: CASSNGGLASGDGTQYF.

The chain couples TRBV19 to TRBJ1-2; TRBD1 aligns across 8 bases. From germline, CDR1 is LNHDA and CDR2 SQIVND (reference sequence). This CDR3 spans 16 amino acids. Trimming took 4 bases from V and 2 from J; bases not matched to a gene: 9. CDR3 sequence: CASSTRTGRGNYGYTF. In DNA, the CDR3 is TGTGCCAGTAGTACTCGGACAGGGAGGGGGAACTATGGCTACACCTTC.

The V and J genes are TRBV11-3 and TRBJ1-1; 9 positions agree with TRBD1. Trimming removed 1 base from V and 1 base from J; junction bases left unmatched: 4. Germline V gene lookup returns CDR1 SGHNT and CDR2 YENEEA. The CDR3 covers 16 residues. The CDR3, as DNA: TGTGCCAGCAGCTTAGGCGACAGGGGGGAGAACACTGAAGCTTTCTTT. Translation: CASSLGDRGENTEAFF.

The rearrangement uses TRBV6-1 and TRBJ2-7, with D perhaps TRBD2 (5 bases). Trimming pared 2 bases from V and 3 bases from J, leaving 17 bases between. The CDR3 sequence is 16 residues long. Germline assignment: CDR1 MNHNS and CDR2 SASEGT. CDR3 nucleotides: TGTGCCAGCAGTGAATCCCCGGACTCTCTCAACTACGAGCAGTACTTC. This sequence encodes CASSESPDSLNYEQYF.

The gene calls are TRBV6-5 and TRBJ1-2; D is ambiguous. The germline V gene has CDR1 MNHEY and CDR2 SVGAGI. V was shortened by 6 bases and J by 2 bases, with 10 bases between the two germline ends. This CDR3 contains 13 residues. The CDR3 protein is CASRSGGNYGYTF. CDR3 bases: TGTGCCAGCAGATCTGGAGGAAACTATGGCTACACCTTC.

The CDR3 region has the DNA TGTGCCAGCATTCCCCTGGGGACGCCCTACAATGAGCAGTTCTTC. Amino acids: CASIPLGTPYNEQFF. This sequence joins TRBV28 and TRBJ2-1; D may match TRBD1 or TRBD2 (5 bases each). The germline gives CDR1 MDHEN, CDR2 SYDVKM. The CDR3 sequence is 15 residues long. V lost 7 bases and J 2 bases, leaving 15 bases between the germline ends.

This clone came up a few times. The chain recombines TRBV6-1 with TRBJ1-1, with D tentatively TRBD1 (6 bases). V dropped 3 bases and J dropped 3 bases, with 8 bases sitting between them. Germline V lookup: CDR1 MNHNS, CDR2 SASEGT. The CDR3 is 13 amino acids. The CDR3 DNA is TGTGCCAGCAGTGACACAGGGTACACTGAAGCTTTCTTT. It specifies CASSDTGYTEAFF.

Notes on this clone: A junction boundary mismatches the germline segment, possibly from a read error. The chain links TRBV2 to TRBJ2-1, with 13 bases lining up with TRBD2. The CDR3 extends over 11 amino acids. Germline CDR1 SNHLY, CDR2 FYNNEI. CDR3 bases: TGTGCCAGCAGTGAGGGACTAGCGGGAATCTTC. It translates to CASSEGLAGIF.

This clone was seen a few times. The chain employs TRBV15 and TRBJ1-1; a weak D match, TRBD1 (5 bases). The CDR3 sequence is 13 residues long. CDR1 and CDR2 from the germline V gene are LNHNV and YYDKDF (reference sequence). V was pared by 0 bases and J by 5 bases, with 7 bases between. CDR3 loop: CATSREWGTEAFF. For the CDR3, the DNA is TGTGCCACCAGCAGAGAGTGGGGGACTGAAGCTTTCTTT.

The genes are TRBV29-1 and TRBJ2-5; 11 nucleotides line up with TRBD2. The V gene's germline CDR1 is SQVTM and CDR2 ANQGSEA. This CDR3 is 16 amino acids long. V shed 6 bases and J 2 bases; nucleotides not matched to a gene: 11. Here the CDR3 reads CSVRLPGLAAQETQYF. In nucleotides, the CDR3 is TGCAGCGTCCGACTGCCGGGACTAGCGGCACAAGAGACCCAGTACTTC.

The genes are TRBV11-2 and TRBJ2-1; no firm D call. The CDR3 loop spans 15 amino acids. Trimming removed 5 bases from V and 6 bases from J, with 17 bases in between. Germline CDR1 is SGHAT and CDR2 is FQNNGV. The CDR3 region has the DNA TGTGCCAGCAGCCACCCAGAATACCTCAGCAATGAGCAGTTCTTC. This sequence encodes CASSHPEYLSNEQFF.

The chain joins TRBV30 to TRBJ2-7; D gene uncertain. The germline CDR1 and CDR2 sequences are GTSNPN and SVGIG (reference sequence). Trimming took off 3 bases at V and 5 bases at J, with 14 bases between the two ends. This CDR3 spans 13 amino acids. In nucleotides, the CDR3 is TGTGCCTGGAGCTCCCTAAAGAGCCACGAGCAGTACTTC. Translated: CAWSSLKSHEQYF.